This T cell receptor (beta chain) was captured in a study of PD-1 blockade in classical Hodgkin lymphoma. As for this clone: Its antigen is not identified.

The study, taken as a whole, reports: Reported baseline diversity: healthy donors highest, relapsed/refractory patients lowest.

Repertoires were generated with immunoSEQ multiplex PCR, while TCRdb's copy carries only in-frame clones and drops some. The profile shows approximately 10,000 clones, around nine tenths of them singletons. This CDR3 contains 15 residues. V lost 2 bases and J 1 base, leaving 9 bases between the germline ends. Germline V gene sequence: CDR1 MNHNY, CDR2 SVGAGI (reference sequence). Documented time point: cycle 4 day 1 (C4D1), after 5 to 7 weeks of nivolumab. Every patient had relapsed following autologous stem cell transplantation, and cohorts differed in brentuximab vedotin exposure. Responses achieved at best were complete response, partial response or progressive disease.

This material consisted of peripheral blood mononuclear cells (PBMCs), taken before the fourth cycle of nivolumab. J is TRBJ1-5 and V is TRBV6-6, with no clear D. The sequence was collected from a human donor with classical Hodgkin lymphoma. CDR3 in amino acids: CASSYTLGSNQPQHF. In DNA, the CDR3 is TGTGCCAGCAGTTACACCCTTGGGAGCAATCAGCCCCAGCATTTT.